The TCR beta chain under discussion was sequenced for a study of cytomegalovirus exposure and HLA in healthy donors. As regards this clone: The antigen is not known.

This CDR3 has 18 amino acids. Germline CDR1 SGHTA, CDR2 FQGTGA. J lost 5 bases, V lost 2 bases, and 13 bases had no gene match. The study, taken as a whole, reports: Cytomegalovirus-associated status was assigned to about 180 TCR beta chains. In presence/absence analyses, roughly uniform sequencing depth across donors was assumed. Excluded: some indistinguishable V segments such as TRBV6-2 and TRBV6-3. It has been reported that TCR beta sequences accurately predicted the HLA-A and HLA-B alleles of most subjects.

In the PCR, 60 Vbeta and 13 Jbeta primers were used. Some clones are missing from TCRdb's copy, which holds only in-frame ones; the method was immunoSEQ multiplex PCR. The table includes 120,000 or so clones, approximately 83% detected once. The TCR was taken from a middle-aged woman in good health and CMV-seropositive. V and J are TRBV7-3 and TRBJ2-1, with TRBD2 matching over 9 bases. The specimen was PBMCs. The DNA for the CDR3 is TGTGCCAGCAGCTTACAGGCGGGAGGGCTACCAATTAACAATGAGCAGTTCTTC. Translated, it gives CASSLQAGGLPINNEQFF.